A single sample is the source of the 27 T cell receptor beta chains below, sequenced in a study of PD-1 blockade in classical Hodgkin lymphoma. Measured with immunoSEQ multiplex PCR; TCRdb has only the in-frame clones, and not every one. This sample has nearly 100,000 clones, with roughly 83% found just once. Every patient had relapsed following autologous stem cell transplantation, and cohorts differed in brentuximab vedotin exposure. Sequencing used peripheral blood mononuclear cells (PBMCs), obtained at baseline. The receptors here all came from a human donor with classical Hodgkin lymphoma.

The CDR3 reads CASSPQDAGVGADTQYF. CDR3 sequence (DNA): TGTGCCAGCTCACCACAAGACGCGGGAGTCGGCGCAGATACGCAGTATTTT. The J gene is TRBJ2-3, the V gene TRBV18, with 7 bases identical to TRBD2. V lost 1 base, J lost 4 bases, and 11 bases stayed unmatched. Per germline, CDR1 KGHSH and CDR2 LQKENI. The CDR3 is made up of 17 amino acids.

CDR3 residues: CASSYKDRGSGELFF. The CDR3 DNA follows: TGTGCCAGCAGTTATAAAGACAGGGGGTCCGGGGAGCTGTTTTTT. The rearrangement joins TRBV6-6 to TRBJ2-2, with 9 nucleotides matching TRBD1. CDR3 length: 15 amino acids. V lost 3 bases, J lost 6 bases, and 5 bases stayed unmatched. CDR1 and CDR2 from the germline V gene are MNHNY and SVGAGI (reference sequence).

The chain carries TRBV11-1 and TRBJ2-5, with D maybe TRBD2 (6 bases). Germline V gene sequence: CDR1 SGHAT, CDR2 FQDESV (reference sequence). This CDR3 contains 14 residues. V dropped 0 bases and J dropped 4 bases, with 9 bases sitting between them. The CDR3 DNA follows: TGTGCCAGCAGCTTAGCGACCGGGGGAGAGACCCAGTACTTC. Encoded protein: CASSLATGGETQYF.

The chain combines TRBV28 with TRBJ2-1; D remains unclear. This CDR3 has 13 residues. The ends were cut back, 3 bases at V and 6 bases at J, with 9 bases in the middle. Germline lookup yields CDR1 MDHEN and CDR2 SYDVKM. CDR3 protein: CASSFSYLNEQFF. The CDR3 coding sequence is TGTGCCAGCAGTTTTAGCTACCTCAATGAGCAGTTCTTC.

The chain recombines TRBV4-1 with TRBJ2-7; 8 nucleotides line up with TRBD2. V was pared by 1 base and J by 4 bases, with 6 bases of the junction left unmatched. The CDR3 spans 15 residues. Germline V lookup: CDR1 MGHRA, CDR2 YSYEKL. In DNA form, the CDR3 reads TGCGCCAGCAGCCAAGGGGTTAGCGGGATGTACGAGCAGTACTTC. It yields the protein CASSQGVSGMYEQYF.

This clone came up once. The rearrangement uses TRBV19 and TRBJ1-1, with TRBD1 as a possible D gene (5 bases). The CDR3 extends over 15 amino acids. The V gene lost 6 bases and the J gene lost 3 bases, with 17 bases spanning the gap. The germline V gene encodes CDR1 LNHDA and CDR2 SQIVND (reference sequence). CDR3 sequence reads: CASRGRDHWDTEAFF. CDR3 sequence (DNA): TGTGCCAGTAGGGGCAGGGACCATTGGGACACTGAAGCTTTCTTT. The full variable domain, completed using reference TRBV19 and TRBJ1-1, is DGGITQSPKYLFRKEGQNVTLSCEQNLNHDAMYWYRQDPGQGLRLIYYSQIVNDFQKGDIAEGYSVSREKKESFPLTVTSAQKNPTAFYLCASRGRDHWDTEAFFGQGTRLTVV.

V is TRBV2 and J is TRBJ1-2; D may be TRBD1 (5 bases). Trimming cost V 2 bases and J 6 bases, with 16 bases left between them. The CDR3 sequence is 15 residues long. Germline values: CDR1 SNHLY, CDR2 FYNNEI. CDR3 sequence: CASSEIQGPSNGYTF. CDR3 nucleotides: TGTGCCAGCAGTGAAATCCAGGGTCCTAGTAATGGCTACACCTTC.

The chain combines TRBV19 with TRBJ2-7; D might be TRBD2 (7 bases). With 5 bases removed from V and 6 bases from J, the gap between germline ends came to 17 bases. CDR1 and CDR2 from the germline V gene are LNHDA and SQIVND (reference sequence). This CDR3 spans 14 amino acids. In DNA form, the CDR3 reads TGTGCCAGTAGTCCTCGCGCGGGGGCGGGCGAGCAGTACTTC. This gives the protein CASSPRAGAGEQYF.

The V gene is TRBV28, the J gene TRBJ2-2, with D perhaps given as TRBD1 or TRBD2 (6 bases each). The CDR3 covers 16 residues. Trimming pared 1 base from V and 5 bases from J, leaving 14 bases between. CDR1 and CDR2 from the germline V gene are MDHEN and SYDVKM. The CDR3 loop is CASSLYGGVRTGELFF. The CDR3 DNA reads as TGTGCCAGCAGTTTATACGGGGGCGTGAGGACCGGGGAGCTGTTTTTT.

The rearrangement links TRBV7-2 to TRBJ2-7; 8 bases fit TRBD1. CDR1 is SGHTA and CDR2 is FQGNSA in the germline V gene. This CDR3 is 15 amino acids long. J was trimmed by 1 base and V by 4 bases; bases with no gene match: 6. The CDR3 DNA reads TGTGCCAGCAGCTGGGGACAGGATCGGTCCTACGAGCAGTACTTC. The encoded protein is CASSWGQDRSYEQYF.

This rearrangement joins TRBV6-4 to TRBJ2-3, with 9 bases aligning to TRBD2. CDR1 is MRHNA and CDR2 is SNTAGT in the germline V gene. V was clipped by 3 bases and J by 8 bases; unmatched bases: 15. CDR3 length: 17 amino acids. The CDR3 sequence is CASSEAGLASPGSTQYF. For the CDR3, the DNA is TGTGCCAGCAGTGAAGCGGGACTAGCCTCCCCCGGGAGTACGCAGTATTTT.

This clone occurred a few times. The J gene is TRBJ2-2, the V gene TRBV6-5; 7 nucleotides line up with TRBD2. CDR3 length: 15 residues. Germline V gene data show CDR1 as MNHEY and CDR2 as SVGAGI. After removal of 10 bases from V and 7 bases from J, the junction contained 15 bases not matched to a gene. For the CDR3, the DNA is TGTGCCACCGAGGCTCCTCGGGAGGCGGGCGGGGAGCTGTTTTTT. This encodes CATEAPREAGGELFF.

The chain employs TRBV10-3 and TRBJ2-7, with D tentatively TRBD1 or TRBD2 (7 bases each). CDR1 and CDR2 from the germline V gene are ENHRY and SYGVKD. The CDR3 has 14 residues. Trimming took 2 bases from V and 7 from J, leaving 15 bases between them. CDR3 loop: CAISEPGGGSEQYF. In nucleotides, the CDR3 is TGTGCCATCAGTGAGCCAGGGGGGGGTAGTGAGCAGTACTTC.

The gene calls are TRBV6-1 and TRBJ1-5, with 10 bases aligning to TRBD1. The germline V gene has CDR1 MNHNS and CDR2 SASEGT. Trimming at V came to 10 bases and at J to 5 bases, leaving 5 bases not matched to a gene. The CDR3 totals 13 residues. The CDR3 bases are TGTGCCACCTCCGGGACAGGGGATCAGCCCCAGCATTTT. Amino acid sequence: CATSGTGDQPQHF.

This clone was seen only a few times. The chain carries TRBV14 and TRBJ2-7; 8 bases fit TRBD2. The CDR3 sequence is 15 residues long. Germline lookup yields CDR1 SGHDN and CDR2 FVKESK. Trimming cost V 4 bases and J 1 base; bases outside gene matches: 6. The CDR3 loop is CASSPQAGGSYEQYF. CDR3 in DNA: TGTGCCAGCAGCCCTCAGGCGGGAGGATCCTACGAGCAGTACTTC.

V gene TRBV6-1 combines with J gene TRBJ2-7; D is unclear. Germline CDR1 reads MNHNS; CDR2 reads SASEGT. V was pared by 4 bases and J by 3 bases, with 13 bases between. The CDR3 consists of 14 residues. The CDR3 sequence: CASSVNSIDYEQYF. CDR3 sequence (DNA): TGTGCCAGCAGTGTAAACAGTATAGACTACGAGCAGTACTTC.

The chain carries TRBV11-2 and TRBJ2-3, with D unclear. The CDR3 runs to 15 residues. Per the germline V gene, CDR1 is SGHAT and CDR2 is FQNNGV. The V and J ends lost 6 bases and 2 bases respectively, with 15 bases between them. The CDR3 nucleotides read TGTGCCAGCAGACAAATGGCTGTTTACACAGATACGCAGTATTTT. The encoded protein is CASRQMAVYTDTQYF. Full variable domain (rest looked up from reference TRBV11-2 and TRBJ2-3): EAGVAQSPRYKIIEKRQSVAFWCNPISGHATLYWYQQILGQGPKLLIQFQNNGVVDDSQLPKDRFSAERLKGVDSTLKIQPAKLEDSAVYLCASRQMAVYTDTQYFGPGTRLTVL.

The CDR3 DNA sequence: TGTGCCAGCAGTGTACTAGGGAACACTGAAGCTTTCTTT. Translating it yields CASSVLGNTEAFF. The chain combines TRBV2 with TRBJ1-1; unclear D gene. V shed 4 bases and J shed 1 base, with 7 bases lying between them. Per germline, CDR1 SNHLY and CDR2 FYNNEI. The CDR3 spans 13 residues.

The chain couples TRBV28 to TRBJ1-5; possibly TRBD1 for D (6 bases). This CDR3 region has 15 residues. The germline V gene encodes CDR1 MDHEN and CDR2 SYDVKM. V was trimmed by 2 bases and J by 4 bases, leaving 12 bases between them. Here the CDR3 DNA reads TGTGCCAGCAGTTTACCGGACAGACAAAATCAGCCCCAGCATTTT. Protein product: CASSLPDRQNQPQHF. The entire variable domain, with the rest obtained from reference TRBV28 and TRBJ1-5, is as follows: DVKVTQSSRYLVKRTGEKVFLECVQDMDHENMFWYRQDPGLGLRLIYFSYDVKMKEKGDIPEGYSVSREKKERFSLILESASTNQTSMYLCASSLPDRQNQPQHFGDGTRLSIL.

This clone was seen a few times. V and J are TRBV19 and TRBJ2-2; D perhaps matches TRBD1 (5 bases). The germline V and J ends were trimmed by 2 bases and 4 bases, with 17 bases remaining between them. The CDR3 runs to 17 residues. The V gene's germline CDR1 is LNHDA and CDR2 SQIVND (reference sequence). The CDR3 spells CASSIRTLGLGTGELFF. Here the CDR3 DNA reads TGTGCCAGTAGTATAAGGACACTGGGGTTAGGCACCGGGGAGCTGTTTTTT.

J is TRBJ2-7 and V is TRBV11-2; D perhaps matches TRBD2 (5 bases). The CDR3 has 15 residues. With 3 bases removed from V and 5 bases from J, the gap between germline ends came to 17 bases. Germline lookup yields CDR1 SGHAT and CDR2 FQNNGV. The CDR3 region is CASSFLSGPADEQYF. The CDR3 DNA reads as TGTGCCAGCAGCTTTTTGAGCGGTCCAGCCGACGAGCAGTACTTC.

The chain links TRBV10-1 to TRBJ1-1; D perhaps matches TRBD1 (6 bases). Trimming cost V 0 bases and J 11 bases, with 16 bases left between them. Per the germline V gene, CDR1 is WNHNN and CDR2 is SYGVQD (reference sequence). This CDR3 comprises 14 residues. The CDR3 nucleotides are TGCGCCAGCAGTGAGTCGAATGTCGGGACACGCGCTTTCTTT. Amino acids: CASSESNVGTRAFF.

The rearrangement joins TRBV7-9 to TRBJ2-3; perhaps TRBD2 as D (5 bases). Trimming took 3 bases from V and 4 from J, leaving 11 bases between them. CDR1 and CDR2 (germline): SEHNR, FQNEAQ (reference sequence). This CDR3 is 14 amino acids long. The CDR3 coding sequence is TGTGCCAGCAGCTTGGGAGCCGAGGCAGATACGCAGTATTTT. Its protein product is CASSLGAEADTQYF.

In its sample, this clone was seen a few times. The chain combines TRBV11-2 with TRBJ1-1; 7 nucleotides agree with TRBD1. CDR3 length equals 15 residues. The V gene's germline CDR1 is SGHAT and CDR2 FQNNGV. V lost 5 bases, J lost 0 bases, and 6 bases stayed unmatched. The CDR3 nucleotides are TGTGCCAGCAGCCCACGACAGGGTATGAACACTGAAGCTTTCTTT. This encodes CASSPRQGMNTEAFF. The full variable domain, with the rest looked up from reference TRBV11-2 and TRBJ1-1, is EAGVAQSPRYKIIEKRQSVAFWCNPISGHATLYWYQQILGQGPKLLIQFQNNGVVDDSQLPKDRFSAERLKGVDSTLKIQPAKLEDSAVYLCASSPRQGMNTEAFFGQGTRLTVV.

V and J are TRBV27 and TRBJ2-7, with 7 bases identical to TRBD1. There are 14 residues in the CDR3. V shed 5 bases and J 3 bases; nucleotides not matched to a gene: 7. CDR1 is MNHEY and CDR2 is SMNVEV in the germline V gene (reference sequence). CDR3: CASSPRDSFYEQYF. In DNA, the CDR3 is TGTGCCAGCAGTCCCCGGGACAGTTTCTACGAGCAGTACTTC.

J is TRBJ2-2 and V is TRBV7-6; 7 nucleotides agree with TRBD2. V trimming: 3 bases; J trimming: 3 bases; junction bases outside the gene matches: 10. This CDR3 is 17 amino acids long. The germline V gene has CDR1 SGHVS and CDR2 FNYEAQ. The CDR3 reads CASSFALSGIDTGELFF. As DNA, the CDR3 is TGTGCCAGCAGCTTTGCATTGAGCGGGATTGACACCGGGGAGCTGTTTTTT.

The rearrangement links TRBV15 to TRBJ2-1, with 15 bases that match TRBD2. CDR3 length: 19 amino acids. The V and J ends lost 5 bases and 6 bases, in that order; junction bases with no gene match: 14. Germline V lookup: CDR1 LNHNV, CDR2 YYDKDF (reference sequence). CDR3 in amino acids: CATSFMGTSGRREGNEQFF. The CDR3 DNA reads TGTGCCACCAGCTTTATGGGGACTAGCGGGAGGAGGGAGGGCAATGAGCAGTTCTTC.